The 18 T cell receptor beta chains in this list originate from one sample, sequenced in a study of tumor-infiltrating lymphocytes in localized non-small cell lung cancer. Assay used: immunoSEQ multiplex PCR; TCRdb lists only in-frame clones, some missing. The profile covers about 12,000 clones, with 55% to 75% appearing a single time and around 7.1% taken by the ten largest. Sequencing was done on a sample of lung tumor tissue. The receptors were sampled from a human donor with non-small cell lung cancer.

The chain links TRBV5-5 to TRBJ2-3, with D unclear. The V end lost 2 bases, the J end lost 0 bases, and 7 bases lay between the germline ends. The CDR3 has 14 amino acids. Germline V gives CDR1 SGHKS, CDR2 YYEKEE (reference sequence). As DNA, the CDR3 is TGTGCCAGCAGCTTTCTGGAAAGCACAGATACGCAGTATTTT. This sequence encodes CASSFLESTDTQYF.

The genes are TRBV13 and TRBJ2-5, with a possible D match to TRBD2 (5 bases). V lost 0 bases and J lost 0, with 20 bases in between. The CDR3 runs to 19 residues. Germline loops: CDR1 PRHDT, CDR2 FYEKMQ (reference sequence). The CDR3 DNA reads TGTGCCAGCAGCTTAGGCCTCCAACTACTTCGGACTTACCAAGAGACCCAGTACTTC. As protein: CASSLGLQLLRTYQETQYF.

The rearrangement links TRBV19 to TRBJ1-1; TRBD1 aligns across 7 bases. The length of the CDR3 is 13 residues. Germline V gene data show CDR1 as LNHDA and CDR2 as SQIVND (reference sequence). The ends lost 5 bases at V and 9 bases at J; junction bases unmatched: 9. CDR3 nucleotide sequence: TGTGCCAGTAGTTTCAGACAGGGTGGGAAAGCTTTCTTT. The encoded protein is CASSFRQGGKAFF. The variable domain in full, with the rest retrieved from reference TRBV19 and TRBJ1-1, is DGGITQSPKYLFRKEGQNVTLSCEQNLNHDAMYWYRQDPGQGLRLIYYSQIVNDFQKGDIAEGYSVSREKKESFPLTVTSAQKNPTAFYLCASSFRQGGKAFFGQGTRLTVV.

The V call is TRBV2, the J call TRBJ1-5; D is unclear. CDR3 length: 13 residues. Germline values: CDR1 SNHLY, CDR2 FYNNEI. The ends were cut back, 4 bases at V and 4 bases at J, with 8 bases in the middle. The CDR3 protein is CASSGLRNQPQHF. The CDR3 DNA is TGTGCCAGCAGTGGACTGAGAAATCAGCCCCAGCATTTT.

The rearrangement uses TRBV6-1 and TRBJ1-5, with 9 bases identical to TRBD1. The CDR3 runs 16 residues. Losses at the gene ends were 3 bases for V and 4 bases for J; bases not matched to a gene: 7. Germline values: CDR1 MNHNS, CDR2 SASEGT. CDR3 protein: CASSDSTGTGNQPQHF. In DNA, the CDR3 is TGTGCCAGCAGTGATTCCACAGGGACAGGGAATCAGCCCCAGCATTTT.

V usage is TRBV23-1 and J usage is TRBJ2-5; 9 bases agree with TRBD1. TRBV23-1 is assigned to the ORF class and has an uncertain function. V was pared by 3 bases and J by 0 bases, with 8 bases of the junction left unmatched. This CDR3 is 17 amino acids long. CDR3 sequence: CASSQGGTGHYQETQYF. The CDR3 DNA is TGCGCCAGCAGTCAGGGGGGGACAGGGCACTACCAAGAGACCCAGTACTTC.

The CDR3 sequence: CASRDQNYGYTF. The CDR3 DNA is TGTGCCAGCAGAGACCAAAACTATGGCTACACCTTC. The chain links TRBV2 to TRBJ1-2; D is undetermined. The CDR3 loop spans 12 amino acids. CDR1 is SNHLY, CDR2 FYNNEI, per germline. Trimming stripped 6 bases from V and 2 bases from J, with 7 bases between.

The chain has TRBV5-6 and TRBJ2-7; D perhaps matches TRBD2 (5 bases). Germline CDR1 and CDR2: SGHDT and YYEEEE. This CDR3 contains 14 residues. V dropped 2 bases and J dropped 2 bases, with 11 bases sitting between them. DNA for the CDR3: TGTGCCAGCAGCTTCTATGGGAGTACCTACGAGCAGTACTTC. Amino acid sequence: CASSFYGSTYEQYF. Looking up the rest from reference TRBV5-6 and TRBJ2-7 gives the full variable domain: DAGVTQSPTHLIKTRGQQVTLRCSPKSGHDTVSWYQQALGQGPQFIFQYYEEEERQRGNFPDRFSGHQFPNYSSELNVNALLLGDSALYLCASSFYGSTYEQYFGPGTRLTVT.

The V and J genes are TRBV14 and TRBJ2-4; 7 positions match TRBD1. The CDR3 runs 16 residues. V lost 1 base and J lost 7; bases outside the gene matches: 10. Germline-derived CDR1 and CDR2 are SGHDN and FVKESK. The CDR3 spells CASSQANRGLKNIQYF. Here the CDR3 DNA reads TGTGCCAGCAGCCAAGCTAACAGGGGATTGAAGAACATTCAGTACTTC.

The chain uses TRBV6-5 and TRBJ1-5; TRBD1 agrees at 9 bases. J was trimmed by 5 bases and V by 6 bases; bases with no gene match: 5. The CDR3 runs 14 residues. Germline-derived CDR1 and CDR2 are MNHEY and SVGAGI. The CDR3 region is CASSGTGIDQPQHF. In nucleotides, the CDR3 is TGTGCCAGCAGCGGGACAGGGATAGATCAGCCCCAGCATTTT.

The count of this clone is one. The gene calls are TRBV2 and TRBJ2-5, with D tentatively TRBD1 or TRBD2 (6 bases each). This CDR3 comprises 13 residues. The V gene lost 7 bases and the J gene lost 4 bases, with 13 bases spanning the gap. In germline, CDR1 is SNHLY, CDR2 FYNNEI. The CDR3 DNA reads TGTGCCAGCAATAGGGGGGCCCTAGAGACCCAGTACTTC. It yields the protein CASNRGALETQYF. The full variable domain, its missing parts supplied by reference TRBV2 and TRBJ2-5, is EPEVTQTPSHQVTQMGQEVILRCVPISNHLYFYWYRQILGQKVEFLVSFYNNEISEKSEIFDDQFSVERPDGSNFTLKIRSTKLEDSAMYFCASNRGALETQYFGPGTRLLVL.

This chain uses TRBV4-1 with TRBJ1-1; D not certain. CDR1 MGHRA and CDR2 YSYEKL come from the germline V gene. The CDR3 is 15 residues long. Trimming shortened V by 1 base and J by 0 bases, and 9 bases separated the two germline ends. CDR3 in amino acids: CASSQAGHMNTEAFF. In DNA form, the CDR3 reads TGCGCCAGCAGCCAAGCAGGTCACATGAACACTGAAGCTTTCTTT.

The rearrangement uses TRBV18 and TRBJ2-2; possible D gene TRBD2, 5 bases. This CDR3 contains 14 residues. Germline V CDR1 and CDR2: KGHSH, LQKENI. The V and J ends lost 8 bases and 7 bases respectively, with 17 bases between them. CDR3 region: CASREQEANGELFF. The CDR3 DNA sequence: TGTGCCAGCCGAGAGCAGGAGGCGAACGGGGAGCTGTTTTTT.

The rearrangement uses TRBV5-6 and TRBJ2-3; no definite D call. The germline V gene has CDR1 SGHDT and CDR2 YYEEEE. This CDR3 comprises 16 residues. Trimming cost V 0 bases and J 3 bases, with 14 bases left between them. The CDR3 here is CASSLGVKASTDTQYF. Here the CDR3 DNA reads TGTGCCAGCAGCTTGGGTGTGAAGGCGTCAACAGATACGCAGTATTTT.

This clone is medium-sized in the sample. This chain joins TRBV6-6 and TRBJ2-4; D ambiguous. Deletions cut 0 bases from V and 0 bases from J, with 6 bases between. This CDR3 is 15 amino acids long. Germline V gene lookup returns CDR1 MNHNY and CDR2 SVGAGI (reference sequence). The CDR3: CASSYSLGAKNIQYF. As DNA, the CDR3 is TGTGCCAGCAGTTACTCGCTGGGAGCCAAAAACATTCAGTACTTC.

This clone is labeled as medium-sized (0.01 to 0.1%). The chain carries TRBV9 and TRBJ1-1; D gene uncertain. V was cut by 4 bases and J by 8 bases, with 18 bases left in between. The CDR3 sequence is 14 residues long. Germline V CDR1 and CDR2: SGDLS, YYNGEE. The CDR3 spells CASSPPVSGPEAFF. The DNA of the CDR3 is TGTGCCAGCAGCCCCCCCGTTTCCGGGCCCGAAGCTTTCTTT.

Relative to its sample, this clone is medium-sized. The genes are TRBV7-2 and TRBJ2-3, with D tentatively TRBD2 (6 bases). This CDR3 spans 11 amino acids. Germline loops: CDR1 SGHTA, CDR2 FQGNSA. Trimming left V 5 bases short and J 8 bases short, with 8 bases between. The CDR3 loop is CASSPGGTQYF. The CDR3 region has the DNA TGTGCCAGCAGCCCCGGGGGTACGCAGTATTTT.

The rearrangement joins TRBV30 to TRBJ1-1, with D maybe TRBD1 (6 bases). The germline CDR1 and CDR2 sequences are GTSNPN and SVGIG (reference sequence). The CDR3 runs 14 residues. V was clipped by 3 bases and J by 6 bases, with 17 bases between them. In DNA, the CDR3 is TGTGCCTGGAGGCAGGGGCTTAGTGGGGCTGAAGCTTTCTTT. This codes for CAWRQGLSGAEAFF.